The 4 T cell receptor beta chains below come from one sample, sequenced in a study of T cell responses to AZD1222 COVID-19 vaccine. Assay: immunoSEQ multiplex PCR; the TCRdb copy retains only in-frame clones and omits some. In all, the sample yields around 150,000 clones. Material: peripheral blood. The receptor set was obtained from an adult in good health.

The chain has TRBV7-2 and TRBJ2-6; 7 nucleotides match TRBD1. J lost 1 base, V lost 8 bases, and 8 bases had no gene match. Germline CDR1 reads SGHTA; CDR2 reads FQGNSA. There are 16 residues in the CDR3. CDR3 residues: CASSRTGQSGANVLTF. The DNA for the CDR3 is TGTGCCAGCTCCAGGACAGGCCAATCTGGGGCCAACGTCCTGACTTTC.

The genes are TRBV3-1 (or the pseudogene TRBV3-2) and TRBJ2-2; D not resolved. The CDR3 is 17 residues long. The ends were cut back, 4 bases at V and 0 bases at J, with 15 bases in the middle. The V gene's germline CDR1 is LGHDT and CDR2 YNNKEL (reference sequence). The CDR3 DNA reads TGTGCCAGCAGCCCCATGACGGTCCTCTCGAACACCGGGGAGCTGTTTTTT. It specifies CASSPMTVLSNTGELFF.

The gene calls are TRBV2 and TRBJ1-1, with no clear D. Germline CDR1 and CDR2: SNHLY and FYNNEI. CDR3 length equals 14 residues. The V end lost 6 bases, the J end lost 5 bases, and 16 bases lay between the germline ends. This chain's CDR3 is CASRGRRQGTEAFF. CDR3 coding DNA: TGTGCCAGCAGAGGGAGGAGGCAAGGTACTGAAGCTTTCTTT.

J is TRBJ2-4 and V is TRBV21-1; the listed D gene, TRBD1, was not tested against the DNA. TRBV21-1 is a documented pseudogene. The CDR3 runs 16 residues. The CDR3 DNA sequence: TGTGCCAGCAGCCCAGCCACAGGCCTAGCCAAAAACATTCAGTACTTC. Amino acids: CASSPATGLAKNIQYF.